This is a list of T cell receptor beta chains from one sample in a study of CD8 T cells in ankylosing spondylitis. TCRdb used MiXCR to reprocess the 5' RACE reads, holding one entry per CDR3 protein. There are about 840,000 distinct CDR3 sequences in the sample; roughly 10% occur only once, and about 0.5% lies in the top ten. The sequencing input was blood, either unsorted or a sorted T cell fraction (not recorded which). The receptors here all came from a male donor with ankylosing spondylitis. Each CDR3 is given without its conserved first and last residue. Not all rows give a size; the values are once, few, many and, for expanded clones, a class.

j_call: TRBJ2-2; v_call: TRBV4-2; clone_size: NA; cdr3_aa: ASSQDPSGRGELF
j_call: TRBJ1-2; v_call: TRBV18; clone_size: few; cdr3_aa: ASSPGTPGTLNYGYT
j_call: TRBJ2-1; v_call: TRBV3-1; clone_size: NA; cdr3_aa: ASSQEELAGGPHEQF
j_call: TRBJ1-1; v_call: TRBV6-5; clone_size: few; cdr3_aa: ASSYRIPGAEAF
j_call: TRBJ1-6; v_call: TRBV20-1; clone_size: few; cdr3_aa: SVLGGSYNSPLH
j_call: TRBJ2-1; v_call: TRBV10-3; clone_size: many; cdr3_aa: AINLQEGAEQF
j_call: TRBJ1-2; v_call: TRBV24-1; clone_size: few; cdr3_aa: ATSDVDSTSNYGYT
j_call: TRBJ2-3; v_call: TRBV20-1; clone_size: few; cdr3_aa: SAPYSGVRADTQY
j_call: TRBJ1-1; v_call: TRBV5-1; clone_size: NA; cdr3_aa: ASSFPDSGGTEAF
j_call: TRBJ2-7; v_call: TRBV20-1; clone_size: many; cdr3_aa: SARDPSSSYEQY
j_call: TRBJ2-1; v_call: TRBV20-1; clone_size: NA; cdr3_aa: SARKGRHSYNEQF
j_call: TRBJ2-1; v_call: TRBV28; clone_size: few; cdr3_aa: ASFGTTQFGGEQF
j_call: TRBJ2-7; v_call: TRBV24-1; clone_size: NA; cdr3_aa: ATSTTGEEQY
j_call: TRBJ2-1; v_call: TRBV28; clone_size: many; cdr3_aa: ASSLPGLAPVSYNEQF
j_call: TRBJ2-1; v_call: TRBV20-1; clone_size: few; cdr3_aa: SACGGRDNEQF
j_call: TRBJ1-2; v_call: TRBV5-5; clone_size: NA; cdr3_aa: ASSPRPDAARAVYGYT
j_call: TRBJ1-1; v_call: TRBV12-3/TRBV12-4; clone_size: many; cdr3_aa: ASSLLWNTEAF
j_call: TRBJ2-3; v_call: TRBV20-1; clone_size: NA; cdr3_aa: SANTAAGITDTQY
j_call: TRBJ2-4; v_call: TRBV20-1; clone_size: many; cdr3_aa: SATRQATNIQY
j_call: TRBJ2-7; v_call: TRBV7-2; clone_size: many; cdr3_aa: ASSLGSLSSYEQY
j_call: TRBJ1-1; v_call: TRBV6-1; clone_size: NA; cdr3_aa: ASRIQGLGEAF
j_call: TRBJ2-7; v_call: TRBV15; clone_size: NA; cdr3_aa: ATSRAAGGYEQY
j_call: TRBJ2-5; v_call: TRBV6-2/TRBV6-3; clone_size: few; cdr3_aa: ASSSPRQTQETQY
j_call: TRBJ2-5; v_call: TRBV7-2; clone_size: few; cdr3_aa: ASSLERGDTQY
j_call: TRBJ2-1; v_call: TRBV29-1; clone_size: many; cdr3_aa: SGLDSNYNEQF
j_call: TRBJ2-7; v_call: TRBV28; clone_size: few; cdr3_aa: ASSLSYTPYEQY
j_call: TRBJ1-2; v_call: TRBV7-9; clone_size: few; cdr3_aa: ASSFRDGTLGYT
j_call: TRBJ1-2; v_call: TRBV18; clone_size: NA; cdr3_aa: ASSPTQGALGGYT
j_call: TRBJ2-7; v_call: TRBV20-1; clone_size: NA; cdr3_aa: SASTGGEQY
j_call: TRBJ1-5; v_call: TRBV20-1; clone_size: many; cdr3_aa: SAKSGYSNQPQH
j_call: TRBJ2-1; v_call: TRBV29-1; clone_size: many; cdr3_aa: SVEKPGLVNEQF
j_call: TRBJ2-3; v_call: TRBV6-5; clone_size: once; cdr3_aa: ASSFTPGQHTQY
j_call: TRBJ2-7; v_call: TRBV20-1; clone_size: many; cdr3_aa: SATPFREQY
j_call: TRBJ1-1; v_call: TRBV7-2; clone_size: NA; cdr3_aa: ASSPHEGLGEAF
j_call: TRBJ1-1; v_call: TRBV7-2; clone_size: few; cdr3_aa: ASSAGVGEAF
j_call: TRBJ2-3; v_call: TRBV20-1; clone_size: NA; cdr3_aa: SAQPGLLWDTQY
j_call: TRBJ2-7; v_call: TRBV7-2; clone_size: few; cdr3_aa: ASSQRISYEQY
j_call: TRBJ2-7; v_call: TRBV5-1; clone_size: many; cdr3_aa: ASSGRTGPYEQY
j_call: TRBJ2-1; v_call: TRBV6-1; clone_size: many; cdr3_aa: ASSTGGRYNEQF
j_call: TRBJ2-3; v_call: TRBV7-2; clone_size: many; cdr3_aa: ASSLTQPSTDTQY
j_call: TRBJ1-1; v_call: TRBV11-2; clone_size: NA; cdr3_aa: ASSLLGTASGDTEAF
j_call: TRBJ1-2; v_call: TRBV25-1; clone_size: NA; cdr3_aa: ASSATGVLGYT
j_call: TRBJ2-3; v_call: TRBV15; clone_size: many; cdr3_aa: ATSRQARDTQY
j_call: TRBJ1-2; v_call: TRBV18; clone_size: NA; cdr3_aa: ASSYSGGTPIGYT
j_call: TRBJ1-2; v_call: TRBV5-1; clone_size: NA; cdr3_aa: ASSWGLDSGRGYGYT
j_call: TRBJ2-7; v_call: TRBV7-9; clone_size: NA; cdr3_aa: ASSLVPSTGGAYEQY
j_call: TRBJ1-5; v_call: TRBV7-2; clone_size: NA; cdr3_aa: ASSNERNQPQH
j_call: TRBJ2-1; v_call: TRBV11-2; clone_size: NA; cdr3_aa: ASSSHNGGEQF
j_call: TRBJ1-3; v_call: TRBV7-3; clone_size: few; cdr3_aa: ASSFYTGNTIY
j_call: TRBJ1-1; v_call: TRBV10-3; clone_size: many; cdr3_aa: AISGGENTEAF
j_call: TRBJ2-5; v_call: TRBV18; clone_size: NA; cdr3_aa: ASSRLQGSQETQY
j_call: TRBJ2-1; v_call: TRBV11-2; clone_size: NA; cdr3_aa: ASSTLATSSYNEQF